The 7 T cell receptor beta chains given below trace back to one sample, sequenced in a study of blood T cell repertoires in COVID-19. Here immunoSEQ multiplex PCR was the method, and the copy in TCRdb shows in-frame clones only, minus some. The sample lists some 270,000 clones, 80% to 90% occurring once. Material: PBMCs or T cells enriched from blood (not recorded which). These receptors originate from a woman aged 30 to 39 who had recovered from COVID-19.

V gene TRBV28 combines with J gene TRBJ2-5, with D perhaps TRBD2 (6 bases). CDR1 is MDHEN, CDR2 SYDVKM, per germline. The CDR3 is 14 residues long. V lost 5 bases, J lost 2 bases, and 12 bases lay in between. The CDR3 loop is CASSNPGGQETQYF. CDR3 nucleotides: TGTGCCAGCAGTAACCCTGGGGGGCAAGAGACCCAGTACTTC.

The rearrangement joins TRBV25-1 to TRBJ1-1, with D perhaps TRBD1 (5 bases). There are 18 residues in the CDR3. Germline V gene data show CDR1 as MGHDK and CDR2 as SYGVNS. Trimming removed 3 bases from V and 0 bases from J, with 20 bases in between. CDR3 bases: TGTGCCAGCAGTGACCGCTCAGCGGGGACCTCATTGAACACTGAAGCTTTCTTT. It translates to CASSDRSAGTSLNTEAFF.

V and J are TRBV5-1 and TRBJ1-2; the match to TRBD1 covers 7 bases. The trim removed 4 bases at V and 6 bases at J, leaving 12 bases unmatched. The CDR3 covers 15 residues. Germline V gene sequence: CDR1 SGHRS, CDR2 YFSETQ. The CDR3 DNA follows: TGCGCCAGCAGCCTATGGACAGGCTCCCCCCATGGCTACACCTTC. This codes for CASSLWTGSPHGYTF.

V is TRBV5-1 and J is TRBJ1-4; the match to TRBD1 covers 8 bases. V gave up 5 bases and J gave up 8 bases; unmatched junction bases: 8. The length of the CDR3 is 14 residues. Looked up from germline, CDR1 is SGHRS and CDR2 is YFSETQ. The CDR3 sequence: CASREGQESEKLFF. As DNA, the CDR3 is TGCGCCAGCAGAGAGGGACAGGAAAGCGAAAAACTGTTTTTT.

This chain joins TRBV2 and TRBJ2-5; 10 bases map to TRBD1. CDR1 and CDR2 (germline): SNHLY, FYNNEI. The CDR3 consists of 18 residues. Trimming at V came to 2 bases and at J to 7 bases, leaving 16 bases not matched to a gene. This CDR3 reads CASSEHVPATGGAGTQYF. As DNA, the CDR3 is TGTGCCAGCAGTGAACACGTACCCGCGACAGGGGGCGCGGGGACCCAGTACTTC.

V usage is TRBV7-8 and J usage is TRBJ1-3, with 8 bases aligning to TRBD1. The CDR3 extends over 15 amino acids. Germline CDR1 is SGHVS and CDR2 is FQNEAQ. J lost 0 bases, V lost 5 bases, and 3 bases had no gene match. CDR3 coding DNA: TGTGCCAGCAGCCCCACAGGGGGCTCTGGAAACACCATATATTTT. Encoded protein: CASSPTGGSGNTIYF.

This chain joins TRBV10-1 and TRBJ2-1, with 13 bases that match TRBD2. CDR1 is WNHNN and CDR2 is SYGVQD in the germline V gene (reference sequence). The CDR3 has 14 residues. Losses at the gene ends were 6 bases for V and 9 bases for J; bases not matched to a gene: 5. The CDR3 sequence is CASSPGLAGPEQFF. The CDR3 DNA follows: TGCGCCAGCAGCCCGGGACTAGCGGGGCCTGAGCAGTTCTTC.